The present TCR beta chain was sequenced within a study of blood T cell repertoires in COVID-19. The length of the CDR3 is 14 residues. V was pared by 3 bases and J by 0 bases, with 8 bases between. CDR1 LGHDT and CDR2 YNNKEL come from the germline V gene (reference sequence). The table came from immunoSEQ multiplex PCR; TCRdb's copy has only in-frame clones and leaves some out. The profile shows 130,000 to 150,000 clones, 80% to 85% of them singletons. V and J are TRBV3-1 (or the pseudogene TRBV3-2) and TRBJ1-1; weak D call: TRBD1 (5 bases). Material: peripheral blood. The receptor was isolated from a human donor in a cohort sampled during active COVID-19. In DNA, the CDR3 is TGTGCCAGCAGCCAGGGGACTTTGAACACTGAAGCTTTCTTT. It is translated as CASSQGTLNTEAFF.